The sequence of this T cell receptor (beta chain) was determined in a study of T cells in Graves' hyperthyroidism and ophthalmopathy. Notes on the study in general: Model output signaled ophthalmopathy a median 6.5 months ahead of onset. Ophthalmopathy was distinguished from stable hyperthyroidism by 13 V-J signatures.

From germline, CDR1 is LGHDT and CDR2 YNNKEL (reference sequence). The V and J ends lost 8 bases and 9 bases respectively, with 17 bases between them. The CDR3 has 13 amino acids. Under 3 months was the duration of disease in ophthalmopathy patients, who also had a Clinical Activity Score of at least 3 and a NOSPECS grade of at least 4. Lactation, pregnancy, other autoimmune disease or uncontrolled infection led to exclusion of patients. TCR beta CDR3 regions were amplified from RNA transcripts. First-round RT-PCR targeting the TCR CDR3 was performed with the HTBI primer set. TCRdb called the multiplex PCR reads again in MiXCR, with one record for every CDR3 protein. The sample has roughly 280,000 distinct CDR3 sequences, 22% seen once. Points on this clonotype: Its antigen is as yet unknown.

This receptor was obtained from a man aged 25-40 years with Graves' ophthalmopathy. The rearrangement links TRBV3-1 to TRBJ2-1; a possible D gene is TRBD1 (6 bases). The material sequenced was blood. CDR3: CASGMTLGGEQFF. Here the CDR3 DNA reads TGTGCCAGCGGAATGACTCTAGGGGGTGAGCAGTTCTTC.